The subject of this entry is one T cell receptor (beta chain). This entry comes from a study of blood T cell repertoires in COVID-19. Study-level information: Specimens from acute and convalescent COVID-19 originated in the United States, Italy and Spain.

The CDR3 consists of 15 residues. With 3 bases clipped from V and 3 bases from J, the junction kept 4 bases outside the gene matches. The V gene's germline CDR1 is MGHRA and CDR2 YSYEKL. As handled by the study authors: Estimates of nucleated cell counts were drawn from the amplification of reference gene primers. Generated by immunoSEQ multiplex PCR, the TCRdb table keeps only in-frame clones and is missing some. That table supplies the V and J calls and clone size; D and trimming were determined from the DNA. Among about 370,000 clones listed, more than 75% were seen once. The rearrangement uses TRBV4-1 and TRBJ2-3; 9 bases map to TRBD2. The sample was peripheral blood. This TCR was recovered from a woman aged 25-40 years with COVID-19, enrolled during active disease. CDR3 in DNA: TGCGCCAGCAGCCACACTCTAGCGGGAACAGATACGCAGTATTTT. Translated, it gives CASSHTLAGTDTQYF.